What follows are 9 T cell receptor beta chains derived from one specimen sequenced in a study of molecular identifiers for immune sequencing clone quantification. TCRdb passed the PCR reads through MiXCR, listing each CDR3 protein once. Here the sample spans some 65,000 distinct CDR3 sequences, about 18% being singletons. Sequenced material: naive CD8+ T cells from blood, with Jurkat cell RNA spiked in. The sample's subset: FACS-sorted CD8+CD4-CCR7+CD45RA+ naive T cells. The receptors stem from a human donor in good health. Some libraries in this study had Jurkat cell RNA spiked in.

This clonotype came up many times. The chain is built from TRBV20-1 and TRBJ2-1; tentatively, D is TRBD1 (5 bases). The V end was cut by 3 bases, the J end by 5 bases, with 11 bases between. This CDR3 is built from 13 residues. The germline gives CDR1 DFQATT, CDR2 SNEGSKA (reference sequence). CDR3 DNA sequence: TGCAGTGCTAGCCGAGACAGCAACAATGAGCAGTTCTTC. It is translated as CSASRDSNNEQFF.

Remarks on this clonotype: This may be a read error, as it is one base from a much larger clone. The chain employs TRBV9 and TRBJ2-3, with D perhaps TRBD1 (6 bases). The CDR3 extends over 16 amino acids. Germline loops: CDR1 SGDLS, CDR2 YYNGEE. V was shortened by 4 bases and J by 7 bases, with 22 bases between the two germline ends. The CDR3 DNA is TGTGCCAGCAGCCCCAGCAGGGGTTTGGGCCCTTATACGCAGTATTTT. It is translated as CASSPSRGLGPYTQYF.

This clonotype has ten or more counts. This chain links TRBV7-9 with TRBJ1-1; D unresolved. The germline gives CDR1 SEHNR, CDR2 FQNEAQ (reference sequence). The V and J ends lost 4 bases and 2 bases respectively, with 8 bases between them. This CDR3 spans 13 amino acids. Written as DNA, the CDR3 is TGTGCCAGCAGCTCGCCAGGTAACACTGAAGCTTTCTTT. This translates into CASSSPGNTEAFF. The full variable domain, completed using reference TRBV7-9 and TRBJ1-1, is DTGVSQNPRHKITKRGQNVTFRCDPISEHNRLYWYRQTLGQGPEFLTYFQNEAQLEKSRLLSDRFSAERPKGSFSTLEIQRTEQGDSAMYLCASSSPGNTEAFFGQGTRLTVV.

This clonotype was recorded at least ten times. The CDR3 DNA follows: TGTGCCAGCATCACGCTTGCCCTGAACACTGAAGCTTTCTTT. Translating gives CASITLALNTEAFF. The chain has TRBV7-2 and TRBJ1-1; D is undetermined. The CDR3 is 14 amino acids. With 7 bases removed from V and 0 bases from J, the gap between germline ends came to 12 bases. Germline V lookup: CDR1 SGHTA, CDR2 FQGNSA.

This clonotype has ten or more counts. This rearrangement joins TRBV7-9 to TRBJ2-3; no reliable D call. Germline V gives CDR1 SEHNR, CDR2 FQNEAQ (reference sequence). V was cut by 6 bases and J by 1 base, with 8 bases left in between. The CDR3 sequence is 13 residues long. CDR3 sequence: CASSLYRTDTQYF. The DNA of the CDR3 is TGTGCCAGCAGTCTATACCGCACAGATACGCAGTATTTT. Drawing the rest from reference TRBV7-9 and TRBJ2-3, the complete variable domain is DTGVSQNPRHKITKRGQNVTFRCDPISEHNRLYWYRQTLGQGPEFLTYFQNEAQLEKSRLLSDRFSAERPKGSFSTLEIQRTEQGDSAMYLCASSLYRTDTQYFGPGTRLTVL.

Ten or more counts support this clonotype. The chain is built from TRBV3-1 and TRBJ2-3, with 8 bases aligning to TRBD2. This CDR3 contains 15 residues. From germline, CDR1 is LGHDT and CDR2 YNNKEL (reference sequence). V shed 5 bases, J shed 0 bases, and the junction held 4 bases outside the gene matches. CDR3 protein: CASSFLAGSTDTQYF. CDR3 DNA: TGTGCCAGCAGCTTCTTAGCGGGGAGCACAGATACGCAGTATTTT.

This clonotype has at least ten counts. J is TRBJ2-5 and V is TRBV7-9, with D uncertain. Germline CDR1 is SEHNR and CDR2 is FQNEAQ (reference sequence). The CDR3 is made up of 15 amino acids. The V end was cut by 4 bases, the J end by 3 bases, with 15 bases between. CDR3 loop: CASSSETLREETQYF. The CDR3 DNA reads TGTGCCAGCAGCTCGGAGACCCTACGGGAAGAGACCCAGTACTTC.

This clonotype was observed at least ten times. The chain carries TRBV9 and TRBJ2-7; D remains ambiguous. V gave up 4 bases and J gave up 3 bases, with 14 bases separating them. The CDR3 has 14 amino acids. Germline CDR1 is SGDLS and CDR2 is YYNGEE. The CDR3 protein is CASSLDKSRYEQYF. The CDR3 DNA is TGTGCCAGCAGCCTCGACAAGTCCCGCTACGAGCAGTACTTC.

This clonotype was seen only a few times. The chain is built from TRBV4-1 and TRBJ2-7; 14 bases are shared with TRBD2. This CDR3 contains 17 residues. Germline V lookup: CDR1 MGHRA, CDR2 YSYEKL. V lost 4 bases and J lost 6; bases outside the gene matches: 11. The CDR3 here is CASSRVGSGLAGAEQYF. CDR3 DNA sequence: TGCGCCAGCAGCCGAGTAGGCTCGGGACTAGCGGGAGCCGAGCAGTACTTC.